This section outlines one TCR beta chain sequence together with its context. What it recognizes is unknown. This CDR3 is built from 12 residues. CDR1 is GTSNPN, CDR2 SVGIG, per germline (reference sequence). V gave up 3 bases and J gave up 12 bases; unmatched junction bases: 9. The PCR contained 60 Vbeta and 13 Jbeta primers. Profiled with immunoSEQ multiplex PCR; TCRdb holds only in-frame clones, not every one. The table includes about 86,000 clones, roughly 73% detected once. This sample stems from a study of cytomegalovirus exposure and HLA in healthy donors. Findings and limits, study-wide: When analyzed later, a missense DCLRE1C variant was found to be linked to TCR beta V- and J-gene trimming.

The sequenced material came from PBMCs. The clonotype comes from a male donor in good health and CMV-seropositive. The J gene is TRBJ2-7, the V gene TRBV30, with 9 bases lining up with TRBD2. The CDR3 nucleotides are TGTGCCTGGAGGACTAGCGGAGGTCCCGGGTACTTC. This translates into CAWRTSGGPGYF.